Listed below are T cell receptor beta chains from one sample, sequenced in a study of blood T cell repertoires in COVID-19. Produced via immunoSEQ multiplex PCR; TCRdb's table is partial and in-frame only. The sample contains 190,000 or so clones, around 90% of which appear only once. Sequences were obtained from peripheral blood. The receptors here all came from a man aged 40-55 years with acute or convalescent COVID-19. The CDR3 runs from the conserved cysteine through the conserved F or W. Fields, in order: clone size, J gene, V gene, D gene, CDR3 protein, CDR3 DNA. The D gene is left open where the match is weak. Size is stated for part of the rows, as once, few or many counts, or as a class when the clone is expanded.

>.|TRBJ2-1|TRBV11-2|.
CASATSDRTRQFF
TGTGCCAGCGCGACTTCTGACAGGACGAGGCAGTTCTTC
>.|TRBJ1-1|TRBV7-9|TRBD1
CASSTRDRGGTEAFF
TGTGCCAGCAGCACCCGGGACAGGGGGGGCACTGAAGCTTTCTTT
>.|TRBJ1-1|TRBV7-9|TRBD1
CASSTYRGRGWTEAFF
TGTGCCAGCAGTACCTACAGGGGGCGAGGATGGACTGAAGCTTTCTTT
>.|TRBJ1-5|TRBV18|.
CASSPGSSNQPQHF
TGTGCCAGCTCACCTGGGAGTAGCAATCAGCCCCAGCATTTT
>.|TRBJ1-2|TRBV7-9|.
CASRPGGGVIGGYTF
TGTGCCAGCAGACCCGGAGGAGGGGTCATTGGTGGCTACACCTTC
>.|TRBJ1-1|TRBV27|.
CASSSTGFNTEAFF
TGTGCCAGCAGTTCCACAGGGTTCAACACTGAAGCTTTCTTT
>.|TRBJ2-3|TRBV9|.
CASSPRTVSADTQYF
TGTGCCAGCAGCCCACGGACAGTTTCCGCAGATACGCAGTATTTT
>.|TRBJ2-7|TRBV25-1|TRBD1
CASSRGQGYEQYF
TGTGCCAGCAGTCGGGGACAGGGCTACGAGCAGTACTTC
>few|TRBJ2-2|TRBV5-1|.
CASSLRQGNTGELFF
TGCGCCAGCAGCCTGCGGCAGGGGAACACCGGGGAGCTGTTTTTT
>.|TRBJ2-5|TRBV28|TRBD1
CASTSGGQTETQYF
TGTGCCAGCACCTCAGGGGGCCAAACAGAGACCCAGTACTTC
>.|TRBJ2-1|TRBV6-5|.
CASSYSLPGSYNEQFF
TGTGCCAGCAGTTACTCCCTTCCAGGGTCCTACAATGAGCAGTTCTTC
>.|TRBJ2-3|TRBV11-1|.
CASSGGATDTQYF
TGTGCCAGCAGCGGGGGGGCCACAGATACGCAGTATTTT
>.|TRBJ1-2|TRBV19|TRBD1
CASRRDRSYTF
TGTGCCAGTAGGCGGGACAGGAGCTACACCTTC
>.|TRBJ2-7|TRBV3-1/TRBV3-2|.
CASSQDPRDEQYF
TGTGCCAGCAGCCAAGACCCCAGGGACGAGCAGTACTTC
>once|TRBJ2-3|TRBV20-1|TRBD2
CSVSLSAGGVDTQYF
TGCAGTGTTAGTCTCTCAGCGGGGGGTGTAGATACGCAGTATTTT
>.|TRBJ2-3|TRBV5-4|.
CASSLEGGNADTQYF
TGTGCCAGCAGCTTGGAGGGGGGGAACGCAGATACGCAGTATTTT
>.|TRBJ2-1|TRBV7-9|TRBD2
CASSLSRGGKKNEQFF
TGTGCCAGCAGCCTGTCGCGGGGGGGAAAGAAGAATGAGCAGTTCTTC
>.|TRBJ2-2|TRBV11-3|.
CASSFVNTGELFF
TGTGCCAGCAGCTTCGTGAACACCGGGGAGCTGTTTTTT
>.|TRBJ2-1|TRBV27|TRBD1
CASSLLGTGANEQFF
TGTGCCAGCAGTTTACTTGGGACAGGAGCCAATGAGCAGTTCTTC
>.|TRBJ2-3|TRBV4-2|TRBD2
CASSQVSGLSTDTQYF
TGTGCCAGCAGCCAAGTTAGCGGGCTCAGCACAGATACGCAGTATTTT
>.|TRBJ2-5|TRBV7-3|.
CASSTFGSEQTQYF
TGTGCCAGCAGCACTTTCGGGAGCGAGCAGACCCAGTACTTC
>.|TRBJ2-7|TRBV30|.
CAWSPGYSSYEQYF
TGTGCCTGGAGTCCAGGGTACAGCTCCTACGAGCAGTACTTC
>.|TRBJ1-6|TRBV5-1|.
CASSPDSYNSPLHF
TGCGCCAGCAGCCCGGACAGTTATAATTCACCCCTCCACTTT
>.|TRBJ1-2|TRBV7-9|.
CASSFSQEDGYTF
TGTGCCAGCAGCTTCTCACAGGAAGATGGCTACACCTTC
>.|TRBJ2-2|TRBV9|TRBD2
CASSVSGGAGELFF
TGTGCCAGCAGCGTTAGCGGGGGGGCCGGGGAGCTGTTTTTT
>.|TRBJ2-1|TRBV24-1|.
CATSDFLSQGSGGGSLNEQFF
TGTGCCACCAGTGATTTTCTCTCACAGGGGAGCGGGGGAGGAAGTTTGAATGAGCAGTTCTTC
>.|TRBJ2-1|TRBV7-9|TRBD1
CASRPTGGIYNEQFF
TGTGCCAGCAGACCGACAGGGGGCATCTACAATGAGCAGTTCTTC
>.|TRBJ1-4|TRBV30|TRBD1
CAWSADRVGEKLFF
TGTGCCTGGAGTGCCGACAGGGTAGGGGAAAAACTGTTTTTT
>.|TRBJ1-2|TRBV6-5|TRBD1
CASSILQGSAYGYTF
TGTGCCAGCAGCATCCTACAGGGGAGCGCCTATGGCTACACCTTC
>once|TRBJ2-1|TRBV30|TRBD1
CAWISGQNNEQFF
TGTGCCTGGATCTCGGGACAGAACAATGAGCAGTTCTTC
>.|TRBJ1-4|TRBV10-3|.
CAISETLRGLGEKLFF
TGTGCCATCAGTGAGACCCTGAGGGGGTTGGGAGAAAAACTGTTTTTT
>.|TRBJ1-4|TRBV15|.
CATDRGGTSTNEKLFF
TGTGCCACCGACCGCGGAGGGACTTCAACTAATGAAAAACTGTTTTTT
>.|TRBJ2-3|TRBV30|TRBD2
CAGTSGGVDTQYF
TGTGCCGGGACTAGCGGGGGAGTCGATACGCAGTATTTT
>.|TRBJ2-7|TRBV13|.
CASSRGGNYEQYF
TGTGCCAGCAGCAGAGGGGGAAACTACGAGCAGTACTTC
>.|TRBJ2-1|TRBV24-1|.
CATSGADPYNEQFF
TGTGCCACCAGTGGGGCAGACCCGTACAATGAGCAGTTCTTC
>.|TRBJ2-7|TRBV15|.
CATSRGRDTSYEQYF
TGTGCCACCAGCAGGGGCCGGGACACTTCCTACGAGCAGTACTTC
>.|TRBJ2-3|TRBV24-1|.
CATSGTGDGGTDTQYF
TGTGCCACCAGTGGTACCGGGGACGGGGGAACAGATACGCAGTATTTT